These 14 T cell receptor beta chains were sequenced from one sample in a study of T cell repertoires in cytomegalovirus infection. Their antigens are not known. In TCRdb, the reads were re-called with MiXCR into one record per CDR3 protein. This sample has around 300,000 distinct CDR3 sequences, with 25% found just once. Material: cultured PBMCs, obtained from culture after CMV antigen stimulation. Receptors originate from a human donor in good health (CMV status not recorded). Some clones in this sample may be carry-over from other donors' samples.

Only a few counts were recorded for this clonotype. The gene calls are TRBV7-6 and TRBJ2-1, with 12 bases matching TRBD2. V lost 5 bases and J lost 7; bases outside the gene matches: 6. Germline-derived CDR1 and CDR2 are SGHVS and FNYEAQ. This CDR3 has 15 amino acids. DNA of the CDR3: TGTGCCAGCAGCCCGCGGACTAGCGGGAAGAATGAGCAGTTCTTC. Translation gives CASSPRTSGKNEQFF.

This sequence joins TRBV6-6 and TRBJ2-7; D might be TRBD2 (6 bases). V was cut by 0 bases and J by 12 bases, with 9 bases left in between. There are 11 residues in the CDR3. Germline loops: CDR1 MNHNY, CDR2 SVGAGI (reference sequence). The CDR3 is CASSYSEGLYF. The CDR3 coding sequence is TGTGCCAGCAGTTACTCGGAGGGTTTGTACTTC.

This clonotype was counted ten times or more. The V and J genes are TRBV5-1 and TRBJ2-7, with TRBD1 matching 8 bases. In germline, CDR1 is SGHRS, CDR2 YFSETQ. The CDR3 contains 14 residues. V lost 3 bases, J lost 7 bases, and 9 bases stayed unmatched. The CDR3 DNA reads TGCGCCAGCAGCTGGGGAGACAGGGGAGGTGAGCAGTACTTC. Protein: CASSWGDRGGEQYF.

The DNA of the CDR3 is TGTGCCAGCAGCTTAGGTCCGGTTACGAACACCGGGGAGCTGTTTTTT. As protein: CASSLGPVTNTGELFF. This chain joins TRBV7-2 and TRBJ2-2; D is uncertain. CDR1 and CDR2 from the germline V gene are SGHTA and FQGNSA. The CDR3 consists of 16 residues. Trimming pared 1 base from V and 0 bases from J, leaving 9 bases between.

In regard to this clonotype: At one end the junction does not follow the germline gene, possibly because of a read error. CDR3 protein: CTSSITAGTVVGGANVLTF. CDR3 nucleotide sequence: TGTACCAGTAGTATTACTGCCGGGACAGTCGTAGGTGGGGCCAACGTCCTGACTTTC. V and J are TRBV19 and TRBJ2-6; TRBD1 matches 7 bases. CDR3 length: 19 amino acids. CDR1 is LNHDA and CDR2 is SQIVND in the germline V gene (reference sequence). The entire variable domain, with the rest obtained from reference TRBV19 and TRBJ2-6, is as follows: DGGITQSPKYLFRKEGQNVTLSCEQNLNHDAMYWYRQDPGQGLRLIYYSQIVNDFQKGDIAEGYSVSREKKESFPLTVTSAQKNPTAFYLCTSSITAGTVVGGANVLTFGAGSRLTVL.

This clonotype was detected a few times. The chain joins TRBV14 to TRBJ1-2, with a weak D call TRBD1 (5 bases). Germline CDR1 SGHDN, CDR2 FVKESK. The CDR3 is made up of 16 amino acids. V was shortened by 1 base and J by 9 bases, with 21 bases between the two germline ends. The CDR3 reads CASSQGYRQSDMRYTF. In nucleotides, the CDR3 is TGTGCCAGCAGCCAAGGTTACAGGCAATCGGATATGCGCTACACCTTC.

This clonotype was detected a few times. V usage is TRBV2 and J usage is TRBJ2-5; no definite D call. The CDR3 consists of 12 residues. Trimming removed 7 bases from V and 5 bases from J, with 11 bases in between. From germline, CDR1 is SNHLY and CDR2 FYNNEI. CDR3 DNA sequence: TGTGCCAGCAACATAGACATCGAGACCCAGTACTTC. Translation: CASNIDIETQYF.

The chain is built from TRBV5-4 and TRBJ2-3; D ambiguous. Germline CDR1 reads SGHNT; CDR2 reads YYREEE (reference sequence). The V and J ends lost 0 bases and 4 bases respectively, with 3 bases between them. The CDR3 extends over 12 amino acids. CDR3 coding DNA: TGTGCCAGCAGCTTGGACGCAGATACGCAGTATTTT. Amino acid sequence: CASSLDADTQYF. The complete variable domain, with remaining parts taken from reference TRBV5-4 and TRBJ2-3, reads ETGVTQSPTHLIKTRGQQVTLRCSSQSGHNTVSWYQQALGQGPQFIFQYYREEENGRGNFPPRFSGLQFPNYSSELNVNALELDDSALYLCASSLDADTQYFGPGTRLTVL.

This clonotype has more than one count but fewer than ten. The chain carries TRBV7-3 and TRBJ2-5; the match to TRBD2 covers 8 bases. The CDR3 runs to 15 residues. The V gene's germline CDR1 is SGHTA and CDR2 FQGTGA. V trimming: 5 bases; J trimming: 1 base; junction bases outside the gene matches: 6. In nucleotides, the CDR3 is TGTGCCAGCAGCGCCGCGGGGGGACGCCAAGAGACCCAGTACTTC. This codes for CASSAAGGRQETQYF.

This clonotype was observed a handful of times. The rearrangement uses TRBV5-6 and TRBJ1-6; a weak D match, TRBD1 (5 bases). The CDR3 runs to 17 residues. Germline V CDR1 and CDR2: SGHDT, YYEEEE. V lost 0 bases and J 5 bases, leaving 15 bases between the germline ends. CDR3 nucleotides: TGTGCCAGCAGCTTGGCCCGGGGTGAGGGGCATAATTCACCCCTCCACTTT. This encodes CASSLARGEGHNSPLHF.

This clonotype came up a few times. The rearrangement joins TRBV7-2 to TRBJ2-1, with 12 bases identical to TRBD2. The germline gives CDR1 SGHTA, CDR2 FQGNSA. The CDR3 length is 22 residues. V dropped 3 bases and J dropped 0; count of bases not matched to a gene: 18. The CDR3 spells CASSFPIPSGTSGFSSYNEQFF. DNA of the CDR3: TGTGCCAGCAGCTTCCCGATCCCCTCCGGGACTAGCGGGTTCAGCTCCTACAATGAGCAGTTCTTC.

This sequence joins TRBV7-8 and TRBJ1-2; D gene unclear. In germline, CDR1 is SGHVS, CDR2 FQNEAQ. The V end was cut by 0 bases, the J end by 2 bases, with 10 bases between. This CDR3 is built from 15 residues. CDR3 sequence (DNA): TGTGCCAGCAGCTTAGCGCCGGGCACCAACTATGGCTACACCTTC. It codes for CASSLAPGTNYGYTF.

The chain joins TRBV10-2 to TRBJ2-7; no clear D gene. The CDR3 runs 16 residues. Germline CDR1 reads WSHSY; CDR2 reads SAAADI. V lost 2 bases and J 4 bases, leaving 18 bases between the germline ends. CDR3 in DNA: TGCGCCAGCAGTGAGGGCCAGGAGAATTGGGGATACGAGCAGTACTTC. Translating it yields CASSEGQENWGYEQYF.

The chain is built from TRBV12-3 or TRBV12-4 and TRBJ2-1, with a weak D call TRBD1 (6 bases). The CDR3 contains 15 residues. V was trimmed by 2 bases and J by 6 bases, leaving 14 bases between them. The chain's CDR3 is CASSLSVRTVNEQFF. Here the CDR3 DNA reads TGTGCCAGCAGTTTATCGGTAAGGACAGTCAATGAGCAGTTCTTC.